The subject of this entry is one TCR beta chain. This entry is derived from a study of control samples from healthy donors and cancer patients. Per the germline V gene, CDR1 is LGHNA and CDR2 is YNFKEQ. The V and J ends lost 4 bases and 4 bases, in that order; junction bases with no gene match: 4. The CDR3 has 16 residues. Produced via immunoSEQ multiplex PCR; TCRdb's table is partial and in-frame only. The data contain some 100,000 clones, about 89% of them seen just once; the ten biggest clones take up less than 8.5%. The chain employs TRBV4-2 and TRBJ2-3, with 14 bases fitting TRBD2. Sequenced material: blood. The TCR was taken from a man in his thirties or forties in good health. The CDR3 sequence is CASSPGLAGVADTQYF. CDR3 DNA sequence: TGTGCCAGCAGCCCGGGACTAGCGGGAGTTGCAGATACGCAGTATTTT.